This paragraph reports one T cell receptor (beta chain). Antigen: not known. The repertoire was sequenced with immunoSEQ multiplex PCR; TCRdb's copy has only in-frame clones and lacks some. The repertoire has about 28,000 clones, about nine tenths of them found once; the top ten carry about 3.5%. The junction had 4 bases not matched to a gene; V was cut back by 5 bases and J by 10 bases. The CDR3 contains 13 residues. Germline V gene lookup returns CDR1 MNHNS and CDR2 SASEGT. This sample was taken from a study of T cells after posttransplantation cyclophosphamide. Points from the study as a whole: Donor CD8+ memory clones often dominated recipient blood repertoires at later times.

The source is a man over 45. The chain links TRBV6-1 to TRBJ1-6; 8 bases line up with TRBD1. The sequencing sample was made of PBMCs. The CDR3, as DNA: TGTGCCAGCAGTTTCCACAGGGGGTCACCCCTCCACTTT. Translated: CASSFHRGSPLHF.